A single sample gave rise to the 15 T cell receptor beta chains below, sequenced in a study of shared clonotypes between healthy human individuals. The repertoire was sequenced with immunoSEQ multiplex PCR; TCRdb's copy has only in-frame clones and lacks some. The profile shows hundreds of thousands of clones, 73% of them singletons. The source material was memory CD4+ T cells sorted from blood. Described subset: CD45RA-negative fraction. The source is a man aged 30 to 39 in good health.

This sequence joins TRBV5-4 and TRBJ2-3, with TRBD1 identical over 7 bases. The CDR3 is 18 amino acids. The germline V gene has CDR1 SGHNT and CDR2 YYREEE (reference sequence). Unmatched junction bases numbered 12, after V lost 2 bases and J lost 0 bases. The CDR3 region has the DNA TGTGCCAGCAGCTTCTTTCTGGGGACAGCCTCTAGCACAGATACGCAGTATTTT. The encoded protein is CASSFFLGTASSTDTQYF.

This sequence joins TRBV19 and TRBJ2-1, with 10 positions matching TRBD2. The germline gives CDR1 LNHDA, CDR2 SQIVND (reference sequence). The CDR3 consists of 19 residues. The J segment lost 0 bases and the V segment lost 6 bases, leaving 14 bases of the junction unmatched. DNA for the CDR3: TGTGCCAGTAGGACTAAACTAGCGGGGAGGAGTGACTCCTACAATGAGCAGTTCTTC. Translation: CASRTKLAGRSDSYNEQFF. Together with reference TRBV19 and TRBJ2-1, the CDR3 gives the full variable domain: DGGITQSPKYLFRKEGQNVTLSCEQNLNHDAMYWYRQDPGQGLRLIYYSQIVNDFQKGDIAEGYSVSREKKESFPLTVTSAQKNPTAFYLCASRTKLAGRSDSYNEQFFGPGTRLTVL.

This clone was picked up many times. The chain has TRBV28 and TRBJ1-2; 8 bases line up with TRBD1. Germline values: CDR1 MDHEN, CDR2 SYDVKM. This CDR3 has 14 amino acids. Losses at the gene ends were 6 bases for V and 4 bases for J; bases not matched to a gene: 7. The CDR3: CASRDRGTLYGYTF. The CDR3 DNA is TGTGCCAGCAGAGACAGGGGAACTCTCTATGGCTACACCTTC.

V and J are TRBV6-5 and TRBJ2-5; 7 bases align to TRBD1. Germline V gives CDR1 MNHEY, CDR2 SVGAGI. The CDR3 has 15 residues. The V gene end was trimmed by 0 bases and the J gene end by 4 bases; junction bases not matched to a gene: 5. In DNA form, the CDR3 reads TGTGCCAGCAGTTACTCGACAGGGTATAGAGAGACCCAGTACTTC. Translation: CASSYSTGYRETQYF.

The chain has TRBV2 and TRBJ2-1; D uncertain. There are 10 residues in the CDR3. V was shortened by 9 bases and J by 5 bases, with 5 bases between the two germline ends. Germline CDR1 is SNHLY and CDR2 is FYNNEI. The CDR3 region is CARRNNEQFF. In DNA form, the CDR3 reads TGTGCCAGACGGAACAATGAGCAGTTCTTC.

This chain joins TRBV2 and TRBJ2-7; 7 positions agree with TRBD2. This CDR3 is built from 11 residues. The junction had 0 bases not matched to a gene; V was cut back by 3 bases and J by 7 bases. Germline V gives CDR1 SNHLY, CDR2 FYNNEI. The CDR3 reads CASSEREEQYF. The CDR3 nucleotides are TGTGCCAGCAGTGAGCGGGAGGAGCAGTACTTC. Together with reference TRBV2 and TRBJ2-7, the CDR3 gives the full variable domain: EPEVTQTPSHQVTQMGQEVILRCVPISNHLYFYWYRQILGQKVEFLVSFYNNEISEKSEIFDDQFSVERPDGSNFTLKIRSTKLEDSAMYFCASSEREEQYFGPGTRLTVT.

The chain is built from TRBV19 and TRBJ1-1, with 8 bases lining up with TRBD1. The ends lost 4 bases at V and 5 bases at J; junction bases unmatched: 6. The germline V gene encodes CDR1 LNHDA and CDR2 SQIVND (reference sequence). This CDR3 has 14 amino acids. The CDR3 reads CASSTRQGWTEAFF. The CDR3 nucleotides read TGTGCCAGTAGTACGCGACAGGGGTGGACTGAAGCTTTCTTT.

The chain joins TRBV25-1 to TRBJ1-2; 8 nucleotides match TRBD1. With 3 bases clipped from V and 7 bases from J, the junction kept 4 bases outside the gene matches. The CDR3 length is 13 residues. CDR1 and CDR2 (germline): MGHDK, SYGVNS. CDR3 nucleotide sequence: TGTGCCAGCAGTGATCCAGGGGGCTTTGGCTACACCTTC. It encodes CASSDPGGFGYTF.

The chain links TRBV7-3 to TRBJ2-3; D call uncertain. Germline loops: CDR1 SGHTA, CDR2 FQGTGA. This CDR3 spans 13 amino acids. With 5 bases removed from V and 4 bases from J, the gap between germline ends came to 10 bases. The CDR3: CASSASPADTQYF. Here the CDR3 DNA reads TGTGCCAGCAGCGCCTCCCCTGCAGATACGCAGTATTTT.

This rearrangement joins TRBV6-5 to TRBJ1-2, with 7 positions matching TRBD1. Trimming at V came to 2 bases and at J to 3 bases, leaving 6 bases not matched to a gene. The germline gives CDR1 MNHEY, CDR2 SVGAGI. This CDR3 has 15 amino acids. CDR3: CASSYQGQWDYGYTF. CDR3 nucleotides: TGTGCCAGCAGTTACCAGGGACAGTGGGACTATGGCTACACCTTC.

The chain joins TRBV6-6 to TRBJ2-3, with a possible D match to TRBD1 (6 bases). The CDR3 spans 15 residues. Germline loops: CDR1 MNHNY, CDR2 SVGAGI (reference sequence). Trimming removed 3 bases from V and 0 bases from J, with 10 bases in between. CDR3: CASSYTGYSTDTQYF. The CDR3 DNA sequence: TGTGCCAGCAGTTATACAGGGTACAGCACAGATACGCAGTATTTT.

V usage is TRBV27 and J usage is TRBJ2-4; 9 positions match TRBD1. Trimming removed 3 bases from V and 9 bases from J; junction bases left unmatched: 9. This CDR3 region has 15 residues. CDR1 is MNHEY and CDR2 is SMNVEV in the germline V gene (reference sequence). As DNA, the CDR3 is TGTGCCAGCAGTTTCGGGACAGGGACCTCCGGCATTCAGTACTTC. Amino acid sequence: CASSFGTGTSGIQYF.

The count of this clone is one. The gene calls are TRBV5-4 and TRBJ2-7, with 10 nucleotides matching TRBD1. CDR3 length: 15 residues. With 3 bases clipped from V and 5 bases from J, the junction kept 8 bases outside the gene matches. CDR1 SGHNT and CDR2 YYREEE come from the germline V gene (reference sequence). The CDR3 DNA reads TGTGCCAGCAGCTGGGGCGGGACAGGGGTCGACGAGCAGTACTTC. Protein sequence: CASSWGGTGVDEQYF.

The V and J genes are TRBV7-9 and TRBJ2-3; 8 nucleotides agree with TRBD1. Germline CDR1 is SEHNR and CDR2 is FQNEAQ (reference sequence). CDR3 size: 15 residues. After removal of 5 bases from V and 2 bases from J, the junction contained 6 bases not matched to a gene. The chain's CDR3 is CASSRTTGATDTQYF. The CDR3, as DNA: TGTGCCAGCAGCCGCACGACAGGGGCCACAGATACGCAGTATTTT.

The chain joins TRBV5-6 to TRBJ2-1; D possibly uses TRBD1 or TRBD2 (9 bases each). Germline V lookup: CDR1 SGHDT, CDR2 YYEEEE. V shed 2 bases and J shed 15 bases, with 30 bases lying between them. The CDR3 length is 17 residues. CDR3 amino acids: CASSFRTGALRAGGLFF. The CDR3 DNA is TGTGCCAGCAGCTTTCGGACAGGGGCGTTAAGAGCGGGAGGACTGTTCTTC.